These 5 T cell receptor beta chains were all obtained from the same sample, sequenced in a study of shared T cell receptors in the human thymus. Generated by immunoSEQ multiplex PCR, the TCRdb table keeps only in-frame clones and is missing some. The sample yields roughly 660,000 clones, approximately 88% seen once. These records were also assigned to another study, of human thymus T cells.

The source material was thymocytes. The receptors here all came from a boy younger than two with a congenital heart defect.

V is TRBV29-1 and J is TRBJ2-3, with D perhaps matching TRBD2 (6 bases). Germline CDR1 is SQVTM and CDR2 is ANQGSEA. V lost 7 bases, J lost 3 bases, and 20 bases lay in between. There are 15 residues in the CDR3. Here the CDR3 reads CSAEVPEGITDTQYF. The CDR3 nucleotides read TGCAGCGCGGAAGTTCCGGAGGGGATTACAGATACGCAGTATTTT.

CDR3 loop: CASSKGLLGVREQYF. In DNA, the CDR3 is TGCGCCAGCAGCAAGGGCCTACTAGGAGTGAGGGAGCAGTACTTC. The chain carries TRBV4-3 and TRBJ2-7, with D possibly matching TRBD2 (5 bases). Germline lookup yields CDR1 LGHNA and CDR2 YSLEER. This CDR3 comprises 15 residues. The V end was cut by 5 bases, the J end by 7 bases, with 21 bases between.

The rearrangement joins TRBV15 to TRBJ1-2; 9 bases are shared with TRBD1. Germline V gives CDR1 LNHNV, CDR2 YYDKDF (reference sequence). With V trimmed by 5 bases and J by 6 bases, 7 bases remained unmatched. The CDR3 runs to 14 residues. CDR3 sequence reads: CATSDPGQGDGYTF. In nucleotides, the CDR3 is TGTGCCACCAGCGACCCGGGACAGGGCGATGGCTACACCTTC.

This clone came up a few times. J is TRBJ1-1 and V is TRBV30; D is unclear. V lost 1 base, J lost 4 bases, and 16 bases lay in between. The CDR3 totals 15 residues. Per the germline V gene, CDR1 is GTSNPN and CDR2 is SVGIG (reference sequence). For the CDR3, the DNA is TGTGCCTGGAGTGACCGGACTCCCCGGACCACTGAAGCTTTCTTT. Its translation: CAWSDRTPRTTEAFF.

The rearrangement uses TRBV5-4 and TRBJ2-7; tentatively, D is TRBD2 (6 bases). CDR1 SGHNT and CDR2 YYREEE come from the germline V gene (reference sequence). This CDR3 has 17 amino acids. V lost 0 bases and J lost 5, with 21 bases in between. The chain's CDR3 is CASSLGGGMPVRDEQYF. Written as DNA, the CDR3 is TGTGCCAGCAGCTTGGGTGGCGGGATGCCCGTTAGGGACGAGCAGTACTTC.